This T cell receptor beta chain was captured by sequencing in a study of immune characterization of retroperitoneal liposarcoma. TCRdb re-analysed the PCR reads in MiXCR, keeping a single row per CDR3 protein. Seen here are about 12,000 distinct CDR3 sequences, 40% to 50% observed once, and the top ten hold 12%. The CDR3 is made up of 15 amino acids. Germline V gene lookup returns CDR1 MNHEY and CDR2 SMNVEV (reference sequence). This clonotype has just a few counts. The junction and the germline gene differ at one end; a read error may be behind it. V is TRBV27 and J is TRBJ2-5; 14 nucleotides line up with TRBD2. Material: tumor tissue. This sequence originates from a female donor with retroperitoneal liposarcoma. CDR3 region: CVSRGLAGGEETQYF. The CDR3 nucleotides read TGTGTCAGCAGAGGACTAGCGGGGGGAGAAGAGACCCAGTACTTC.